The T cell receptor beta chain under discussion was sequenced for a study of cytomegalovirus exposure and HLA in healthy donors. Clones were sequenced by immunoSEQ multiplex PCR, and TCRdb holds only the in-frame ones, with some missing. Found here are some 99,000 clones, around nine tenths of them singletons; the top ten hold about 2%. Study-level findings and limits: Whilst most TCR sequences proved rare, a subset of public TCRs occurred across many donors. Confirmation in vitro established that a few CMV-associated chains were specific for CMV antigens.

In regard to this clone: The antigen remains unidentified.

The CDR3 contains 16 residues. The germline gives CDR1 SQVTM, CDR2 ANQGSEA. V lost 4 bases and J 6 bases, leaving 23 bases between the germline ends. The sequence came from a woman in her late teens or twenties in good health and CMV-seronegative. This chain connects TRBV29-1 to TRBJ2-3; D perhaps matches TRBD2 (6 bases). Sequencing was performed on PBMCs. Here the CDR3 reads CSVAPDYHPTGDTQYF. Here the CDR3 DNA reads TGCAGCGTTGCCCCGGACTACCACCCAACGGGGGATACGCAGTATTTT.